The 28 T cell receptor beta chains given below trace back to one sample, sequenced in a study of cytomegalovirus exposure and HLA in healthy donors. PCR employed 60 Vbeta and 13 Jbeta primers. The repertoire was sequenced with immunoSEQ multiplex PCR; TCRdb's copy has only in-frame clones and lacks some. The table has under 200,000 clones, around 80% seen once. The sample taken for sequencing was PBMCs. These receptors came from a man aged 18 to 30 in good health and CMV-seropositive.

The V call is TRBV23-1, the J call TRBJ1-5, with D perhaps TRBD1 (6 bases). TRBV23-1 is an open reading frame whose function is uncertain. The CDR3 is 19 amino acids. V gave up 1 base and J gave up 6 bases, with 25 bases separating them. The CDR3 loop is CASSQWSPRGRGLCQPQHF. The CDR3, as DNA: TGCGCCAGCAGTCAATGGAGTCCAAGGGGGAGGGGTTTGTGTCAGCCCCAGCATTTT.

This chain connects TRBV28 to TRBJ1-5; D call uncertain. This CDR3 comprises 11 residues. Germline V gene data show CDR1 as MDHEN and CDR2 as SYDVKM. Deletions cut 5 bases from V and 11 bases from J, with 10 bases between. The CDR3 coding sequence is TGTGCCAGCAGTACAACCTTGGCCCAGCATTTT. This gives the protein CASSTTLAQHF.

To note about this clone: This sample includes further DNA sequences coding for the same CDR3. V usage is TRBV11-3 and J usage is TRBJ2-1, with a weak D call TRBD2 (5 bases). Looked up from germline, CDR1 is SGHNT and CDR2 is YENEEA. The CDR3 is 15 amino acids. With 3 bases removed from V and 0 bases from J, the gap between germline ends came to 9 bases. The CDR3 sequence: CASSFRGSSYNEQFF. CDR3 nucleotide sequence: TGTGCCAGCAGCTTTAGAGGGAGCTCCTACAATGAGCAGTTCTTC.

J is TRBJ2-6 and V is TRBV7-2; D might be TRBD1 (6 bases). CDR1 SGHTA and CDR2 FQGNSA come from the germline V gene. The CDR3 is made up of 16 amino acids. The V end lost 0 bases, the J end lost 2 bases, and 8 bases lay between the germline ends. This chain's CDR3 is CASSLAAGAGANVLTF. DNA for the CDR3: TGTGCCAGCAGCTTAGCAGCAGGGGCTGGGGCCAACGTCCTGACTTTC.

There are a few counts of this clone. The chain has TRBV29-1 and TRBJ2-2; TRBD2 aligns across 7 bases. This CDR3 has 14 residues. The J segment lost 2 bases and the V segment lost 4 bases, leaving 4 bases of the junction unmatched. CDR1 and CDR2 from the germline V gene are SQVTM and ANQGSEA. The CDR3: CSVGGGANTGELFF. In DNA, the CDR3 is TGCAGCGTTGGGGGAGGGGCAAACACCGGGGAGCTGTTTTTT.

This CDR3 reads CASRSGGAGYSTDTQYF. The DNA of the CDR3 is TGTGCCAGCAGGTCGGGAGGGGCCGGATATAGCACAGATACGCAGTATTTT. The genes are TRBV9 and TRBJ2-3; the match to TRBD2 covers 8 bases. This CDR3 has 17 residues. The V segment lost 5 bases and the J segment 0 bases; nucleotides outside the gene matches: 11. Germline CDR1 and CDR2: SGDLS and YYNGEE.

V usage is TRBV5-6 and J usage is TRBJ2-7, with 9 bases lining up with TRBD1. J lost 6 bases, V lost 4 bases, and 11 bases had no gene match. There are 15 residues in the CDR3. Germline V CDR1 and CDR2: SGHDT, YYEEEE. The CDR3 coding sequence is TGTGCCAGCAGCCGATGGATTGGGACAGGGAGCGAGCAGTACTTC. Translation: CASSRWIGTGSEQYF.

The genes are TRBV29-1 and TRBJ1-2, with D uncertain. Trimming removed 0 bases from V and 3 bases from J, with 8 bases in between. Germline CDR1 reads SQVTM; CDR2 reads ANQGSEA. CDR3 length equals 13 residues. CDR3 DNA: TGCAGCGTTGAAGAGCGGTCGGACTATGGCTACACCTTC. Its protein product is CSVEERSDYGYTF.

The chain couples TRBV7-8 to TRBJ2-2; D remains unclear. The V gene lost 2 bases and the J gene lost 0 bases, with 4 bases spanning the gap. The CDR3 sequence is 14 residues long. CDR1 is SGHVS, CDR2 FQNEAQ, per germline. The CDR3 sequence: CASSLITNTGELFF. CDR3 DNA: TGTGCCAGCAGCTTAATAACGAACACCGGGGAGCTGTTTTTT.

Comment on this clone: Other DNA sequences in this sample translate to the same CDR3. The V and J genes are TRBV27 and TRBJ2-2; maybe TRBD1 (6 bases). Trimming cost V 3 bases and J 0 bases, with 8 bases left between them. The CDR3 has 15 residues. Per germline, CDR1 MNHEY and CDR2 SMNVEV (reference sequence). CDR3 coding DNA: TGTGCCAGCAGTTTGTGGACAGCGAACACCGGGGAGCTGTTTTTT. Translating it yields CASSLWTANTGELFF.

This chain uses TRBV7-2 with TRBJ2-7, with 7 bases identical to TRBD2. There are 16 residues in the CDR3. Unmatched junction bases numbered 5, after V lost 0 bases and J lost 0 bases. Germline CDR1 is SGHTA and CDR2 is FQGNSA. The CDR3 loop reads CASSLAASGTSYEQYF. The CDR3 DNA is TGTGCCAGCAGCTTAGCGGCTAGCGGAACCTCCTACGAGCAGTACTTC.

CDR3 nucleotides: TGTGCTAGTGGTTTTGCCGCGACAGGGGCCTACAATGAGCAGTTCTTC. Amino acids: CASGFAATGAYNEQFF. This chain uses TRBV12-5 with TRBJ2-1; 8 bases are shared with TRBD1. CDR1 is LGHNT and CDR2 is FRNRAP in the germline V gene. There are 16 residues in the CDR3. Losses at the gene ends were 3 bases for V and 2 bases for J; bases not matched to a gene: 6.

The chain uses TRBV27 and TRBJ1-5, with 7 bases identical to TRBD1. The V segment lost 5 bases and the J segment 4 bases; nucleotides outside the gene matches: 8. Germline V CDR1 and CDR2: MNHEY, SMNVEV (reference sequence). This CDR3 spans 15 amino acids. CDR3 bases: TGTGCCAGCAGTCCGGCCTCGACAGGGAATCAGCCCCAGCATTTT. This gives the protein CASSPASTGNQPQHF.

This clone was observed a few times. The chain carries TRBV5-8 and TRBJ2-6; 7 bases map to TRBD1. Germline-derived CDR1 and CDR2 are SGHTS and YDEGEE. V was pared by 3 bases and J by 1 base, with 13 bases of the junction left unmatched. CDR3 size: 19 residues. The CDR3 DNA reads TGTGCCAGCAGCTCTGTCGAGACAGGGTATGGGTCTGGGGCCAACGTCCTGACTTTC. Translated, it gives CASSSVETGYGSGANVLTF.

The rearrangement joins TRBV5-5 to TRBJ1-2, with 7 bases aligning to TRBD1. CDR1 is SGHKS, CDR2 YYEKEE, per germline (reference sequence). The CDR3 spans 19 residues. V was pared by 5 bases and J by 1 base, with 20 bases of the junction left unmatched. The CDR3 sequence is CASRDPGQPITFINYGYTF. DNA for the CDR3: TGTGCCAGCAGGGATCCGGGACAGCCGATAACCTTTATTAACTATGGCTACACCTTC.

The chain links TRBV2 to TRBJ2-2; 7 positions match TRBD1. This CDR3 comprises 16 residues. With V trimmed by 2 bases and J by 3 bases, 6 bases remained unmatched. Germline V gene data show CDR1 as SNHLY and CDR2 as FYNNEI. CDR3 nucleotide sequence: TGTGCCAGCAGTGAAATGACAGGGCCCTACACCGGGGAGCTGTTTTTT. It codes for CASSEMTGPYTGELFF.

This clone was counted only a few times. The chain joins TRBV11-2 to TRBJ1-2, with D tentatively TRBD1 (5 bases). The CDR3 loop spans 14 amino acids. Germline V CDR1 and CDR2: SGHAT, FQNNGV. Deletions cut 5 bases from V and 0 bases from J, with 10 bases between. The CDR3 sequence is CASSPPGSNYGYTF. DNA of the CDR3: TGTGCCAGCAGCCCACCAGGGTCTAACTATGGCTACACCTTC.

This clone has only a few counts. V is TRBV18 and J is TRBJ2-3, with D possibly TRBD1 on 5 matching bases. The CDR3 has 16 residues. The germline gives CDR1 KGHSH, CDR2 LQKENI. V dropped 2 bases and J dropped 6 bases, with 18 bases sitting between them. The CDR3 spells CASSPKSRQGLDTQYF. For the CDR3, the DNA is TGTGCCAGCTCACCAAAGTCCCGGCAGGGCTTGGATACGCAGTATTTT.

V and J are TRBV6-5 and TRBJ1-4; TRBD1 matches 9 bases. CDR3 size: 15 residues. Trimming removed 6 bases from V and 5 bases from J; junction bases left unmatched: 7. Per the germline V gene, CDR1 is MNHEY and CDR2 is SVGAGI. DNA of the CDR3: TGTGCCAGCAGCACCACAGGGGGCTGGAATGAAAAACTGTTTTTT. It is translated as CASSTTGGWNEKLFF.

The V and J genes are TRBV30 and TRBJ1-2; TRBD1 is a possible D gene (5 bases). The V gene lost 8 bases and the J gene lost 5 bases, with 15 bases spanning the gap. Germline CDR1 is GTSNPN and CDR2 is SVGIG (reference sequence). This CDR3 spans 12 amino acids. Here the CDR3 DNA reads TGTGCCGCTGGGGGGGAATCGTATGGCTACACCTTC. Protein sequence: CAAGGESYGYTF.

The sample holds one count of this clone. This chain joins TRBV5-1 and TRBJ2-1; TRBD1 matches at 7 bases. With 3 bases clipped from V and 5 bases from J, the junction kept 5 bases outside the gene matches. Per the germline V gene, CDR1 is SGHRS and CDR2 is YFSETQ. The CDR3 spans 14 residues. The CDR3 is CASSSWTGNNEQFF. Here the CDR3 DNA reads TGCGCCAGCAGCTCCTGGACAGGCAACAATGAGCAGTTCTTC.

This chain joins TRBV5-1 and TRBJ2-7, with D maybe TRBD1 (6 bases). Germline V gene data show CDR1 as SGHRS and CDR2 as YFSETQ. The CDR3 has 13 residues. Deletions cut 5 bases from V and 2 bases from J, with 11 bases between. The CDR3 DNA reads as TGCGCCAGCAGAACCACAGGGCCCTACGAGCAGTACTTC. Residues: CASRTTGPYEQYF.

This clone was seen a few times. V usage is TRBV5-4 and J usage is TRBJ1-1; possibly TRBD1 for D (6 bases). From germline, CDR1 is SGHNT and CDR2 YYREEE (reference sequence). Between the trimmed V and J ends, which lost 4 bases and 0 bases, there was a span of 13 bases. The CDR3 is 15 residues long. The CDR3, as DNA: TGTGCCAGCAGCGTACCGGGACATATGAACACTGAAGCTTTCTTT. Protein: CASSVPGHMNTEAFF.

V is TRBV23-1 and J is TRBJ1-5, with 8 bases that match TRBD1. TRBV23-1 is an ORF for which the function is uncertain. The V segment lost 2 bases and the J segment 2 bases; nucleotides outside the gene matches: 11. The CDR3 is 18 residues long. The CDR3 spells CASSQANPKDRGNQPQHF. CDR3 in DNA: TGCGCCAGCAGTCAAGCCAACCCCAAGGACAGGGGCAATCAGCCCCAGCATTTT.

The V and J genes are TRBV6-6 and TRBJ2-1; D perhaps matches TRBD1 (5 bases). Trimming took 3 bases from V and 5 from J, leaving 11 bases between them. The germline gives CDR1 MNHNY, CDR2 SVGAGI (reference sequence). The CDR3 spans 14 residues. The CDR3 reads CASSYFQGNNEQFF. The DNA of the CDR3 is TGTGCCAGCAGTTATTTCCAGGGTAACAATGAGCAGTTCTTC.

This sequence joins TRBV25-1 and TRBJ2-5, with 9 bases aligning to TRBD1. The DNA end lines up better with TRBJ2-7; the J call may be wrong. Germline CDR1 reads MGHDK; CDR2 reads SYGVNS. The CDR3 is 13 residues long. DNA of the CDR3: TGTGCCAGCAGCCCACAGGGGGCGGACGAGCAGTACTTC. It encodes CASSPQGADEQYF.

This sequence joins TRBV29-1 and TRBJ2-1, with 7 bases identical to TRBD2. Germline assignment: CDR1 SQVTM and CDR2 ANQGSEA. CDR3 length: 14 amino acids. CDR3 protein: CGTSASGVYNEQFF. CDR3 coding DNA: TGCGGAACGTCGGCTAGCGGAGTTTACAATGAGCAGTTCTTC.

V is TRBV29-1 and J is TRBJ2-7; TRBD2 is a possible D gene (5 bases). CDR3 length: 13 residues. V shed 4 bases and J shed 0 bases, with 10 bases lying between them. The V gene's germline CDR1 is SQVTM and CDR2 ANQGSEA. CDR3 region: CSVAPGSSYEQYF. Here the CDR3 DNA reads TGCAGCGTTGCCCCGGGGAGCTCCTACGAGCAGTACTTC.